The rows below give T cell receptor beta chains drawn from one sample of a study of response to subunit inactivated influenza vaccine. TCRdb ran MiXCR on the RT-PCR reads and lists one entry per CDR3 protein. The sample has just under 550,000 distinct CDR3 sequences, approximately 22% seen once. These data are also associated with another study on T cells expressing NK-cell markers.

The sample was CD4+ T cells sorted from PBMCs, taken about 11 days after vaccination. The origin of the receptors is a man aged 45-65 years who received an inactivated influenza vaccine. CDR3s include the opening cysteine and the closing phenylalanine or tryptophan. A D gene is named only where the DNA matches it firmly. The size field is filled for only some rows; it gives once, few, many or a size class.

few,TRBV3-1,TRBJ2-2,-,CASSYARGGLFF,TGTGCCAGCAGTTACGCCAGGGGAGGGCTGTTTTTT
few,TRBV20-1,TRBJ2-7,-,CSWGGGGQDEQYF,TGCAGTTGGGGAGGGGGGGGGCAAGACGAGCAGTACTTC
few,TRBV20-1,TRBJ2-5,TRBD2,CSARAPPGSSGTPETQYF,TGCAGTGCTAGAGCCCCCCCCGGGTCTAGCGGAACCCCCGAGACCCAGTACTTC
-,TRBV4-3,TRBJ2-2,-,CASSQDYRGTGELFF,TGCGCCAGCAGCCAAGATTATCGGGGTACCGGGGAGCTGTTTTTT
-,TRBV7-2,TRBJ2-7,TRBD2,CASRLGGTYSEQYF,TGTGCCAGCAGACTGGGGGGGACCTACAGCGAGCAGTACTTC
-,TRBV29-1,TRBJ1-5,-,CSVERDSNNQPQHF,TGCAGCGTTGAAAGAGACAGCAACAATCAGCCCCAGCATTTT
-,TRBV10-3,TRBJ2-2,-,CAISEADNTGELFF,TGTGCCATCAGTGAGGCGGACAACACCGGGGAGCTGTTTTTT
-,TRBV7-9,TRBJ2-7,TRBD2,CASSLALAGESYF,TGTGCCAGCAGCTTAGCACTAGCGGGGGAGTCATACTTC
-,TRBV12-3/TRBV12-4,TRBJ1-1,TRBD1,CASSLVSGGETEAFF,TGTGCCAGCAGTTTAGTTTCAGGGGGCGAAACTGAAGCTTTCTTT
-,TRBV6-1,TRBJ2-5,-,CASSAGRIQETQYF,TGTGCCAGCAGTGCTGGTCGGATCCAAGAGACCCAGTACTTC
-,TRBV5-5,TRBJ2-5,TRBD2,CASSIRREGLGGTQYF,TGTGCCAGCAGCATTCGGCGGGAGGGCCTAGGTGGGACCCAGTACTTC
few,TRBV6-1,TRBJ1-2,-,CASRRNSGTAFGGYTF,TGTGCCAGCAGACGTAATTCAGGGACGGCCTTTGGGGGCTACACCTTC
few,TRBV7-9,TRBJ2-7,TRBD2,CASSPGLAGEDYEQYF,TGTGCCAGCAGCCCAGGACTAGCGGGAGAAGATTACGAGCAGTACTTC
-,TRBV20-1,TRBJ2-3,TRBD2,CSAGGTSGYTDTQYF,TGCAGTGCTGGAGGGACTAGCGGATACACGGATACGCAGTATTTT
few,TRBV5-1,TRBJ1-1,-,CASSFDPQSPGTEAFF,TGCGCCAGCAGCTTCGACCCACAGTCGCCGGGGACTGAAGCTTTCTTT
-,TRBV28,TRBJ2-7,-,CASGTHEQYF,TGTGCCAGCGGAACACACGAGCAGTACTTC
many,TRBV7-2,TRBJ2-5,TRBD2,CASSLLAEYQETQYF,TGTGCCAGCAGCTTGCTAGCGGAGTACCAAGAGACCCAGTACTTC
few,TRBV28,TRBJ1-5,TRBD1,CASRNLGTGNQPQHF,TGTGCCAGCAGGAACCTCGGGACAGGAAATCAGCCCCAGCATTTT
-,TRBV12-3/TRBV12-4,TRBJ2-3,TRBD2,CASSLSGTSVGDTQYF,TGTGCCAGCAGTTTAAGCGGGACTAGCGTGGGAGATACGCAGTATTTT
many,TRBV6-2/TRBV6-3,TRBJ2-1,-,CASSYSIGRPEQFF,TGTGCCAGCAGTTACTCGATCGGCAGACCCGAGCAGTTCTTC
few,TRBV27,TRBJ2-1,TRBD2,CASSTRGSGVYNEQFF,TGTGCCAGCAGTACCAGAGGTAGCGGGGTATACAATGAGCAGTTCTTC
-,TRBV7-2,TRBJ2-5,-,CASSLAGALQETQYF,TGTGCCAGCAGCTTGGCAGGGGCCCTCCAAGAGACCCAGTACTTC
-,TRBV5-1,TRBJ2-7,TRBD1,CASSTGQATYEQYF,TGCGCCAGCAGCACGGGACAGGCCACCTACGAGCAGTACTTC
-,TRBV12-3/TRBV12-4,TRBJ2-2,TRBD1,CASSFRQGNRELFF,TGTGCCAGCAGTTTTAGACAGGGAAACCGGGAGCTGTTTTTT
few,TRBV6-6,TRBJ2-7,-,CASSYRNIEQYF,TGTGCCAGCAGTTACCGAAACATCGAGCAGTACTTC
few,TRBV4-3,TRBJ2-3,-,CASSQSLWMTDTQYF,TGCGCCAGCAGCCAGTCGCTCTGGATGACAGATACGCAGTATTTT
-,TRBV21-1,TRBJ2-1,-,CASSNEETSGTIRYNEQFF,TGTGCCAGCAGCAATGAGGAGACTAGCGGGACCATACGGTACAATGAGCAGTTCTTC
few,TRBV20-1,TRBJ1-5,TRBD1,CSALRPGDSPLKPQHF,TGCAGTGCTCTTCGACCGGGGGACAGTCCCTTGAAGCCCCAGCATTTT
few,TRBV6-5,TRBJ2-3,-,CASSYSKSWRVGTDTQYF,TGTGCCAGCAGTTACTCGAAAAGCTGGCGGGTTGGCACAGATACGCAGTATTTT
few,TRBV4-2,TRBJ1-4,-,CASSQDRDEKLFF,TGTGCCAGCAGCCAAGACAGGGATGAAAAACTGTTTTTT
few,TRBV5-1,TRBJ2-7,-,CASSLQGAVSEQYF,TGCGCCAGCAGCCTACAGGGCGCCGTATCCGAGCAGTACTTC
few,TRBV19,TRBJ1-5,-,CASSIDQYQPQHF,TGTGCCAGTAGTATAGATCAGTATCAGCCCCAGCATTTT
few,TRBV5-1,TRBJ1-2,-,CASSLQAGVYGYTF,TGCGCCAGCAGCTTGCAAGCCGGTGTCTATGGCTACACCTTC
few,TRBV5-1,TRBJ1-5,-,CASSLSPNQPQHF,TGCGCCAGCAGCTTGTCTCCCAATCAGCCCCAGCATTTT
-,TRBV6-2/TRBV6-3,TRBJ2-3,-,CASSYRSTDTQYF,TGTGCCAGCAGTTATCGGAGCACAGATACGCAGTATTTT
-,TRBV5-1,TRBJ1-2,-,CASADPGAGYTF,TGCGCCAGCGCCGACCCAGGGGCCGGCTACACCTTC
few,TRBV29-1,TRBJ2-1,-,CSVELADSYNEQFF,TGCAGCGTGGAACTAGCAGACTCCTACAATGAGCAGTTCTTC
-,TRBV5-1,TRBJ2-3,TRBD1,CASSLLGQGERDTQYF,TGCGCCAGCAGCTTGCTCGGACAGGGGGAAAGGGATACGCAGTATTTT
-,TRBV20-1,TRBJ2-1,TRBD1,CSATHRQGANEQFF,TGCAGTGCCACCCACCGACAGGGGGCGAATGAGCAGTTCTTC
-,TRBV19,TRBJ1-2,TRBD1,CASSMTGENYGYTF,TGTGCCAGTAGTATGACAGGGGAAAACTATGGCTACACCTTC
-,TRBV12-3/TRBV12-4,TRBJ1-3,TRBD1,CASSTGVVTIYF,TGTGCCAGCAGCACAGGGGTCGTCACCATATATTTT
few,TRBV6-1,TRBJ2-1,TRBD2,CATATSGGVGNEQFF,TGTGCCACCGCGACTAGCGGGGGGGTAGGCAATGAGCAGTTCTTC
few,TRBV5-1,TRBJ1-1,-,CASSLEYGNTEAFF,TGCGCCAGCAGCTTGGAATATGGGAACACTGAAGCTTTCTTT
-,TRBV6-1,TRBJ2-3,-,CASTKGVSTTSTDTQYF,TGTGCCAGCACCAAGGGCGTCTCAACGACTAGCACAGATACGCAGTATTTT
few,TRBV7-2,TRBJ2-5,TRBD2,CATQRGGMNQETQYF,TGTGCCACCCAGCGGGGGGGGATGAACCAAGAGACCCAGTACTTC
few,TRBV7-9,TRBJ2-6,-,CASSPRQFSGANVLTF,TGTGCCAGCAGCCCAAGACAGTTCTCTGGGGCCAACGTCCTGACTTTC
-,TRBV7-3,TRBJ1-2,TRBD1,CASSLGRGLGYTF,TGTGCCAGCAGCTTGGGCAGGGGGCTCGGCTACACCTTC
few,TRBV7-9,TRBJ2-3,-,CASSSGWGESLNTQYF,TGTGCCAGCAGCTCCGGCTGGGGGGAGTCCCTAAATACGCAGTATTTT